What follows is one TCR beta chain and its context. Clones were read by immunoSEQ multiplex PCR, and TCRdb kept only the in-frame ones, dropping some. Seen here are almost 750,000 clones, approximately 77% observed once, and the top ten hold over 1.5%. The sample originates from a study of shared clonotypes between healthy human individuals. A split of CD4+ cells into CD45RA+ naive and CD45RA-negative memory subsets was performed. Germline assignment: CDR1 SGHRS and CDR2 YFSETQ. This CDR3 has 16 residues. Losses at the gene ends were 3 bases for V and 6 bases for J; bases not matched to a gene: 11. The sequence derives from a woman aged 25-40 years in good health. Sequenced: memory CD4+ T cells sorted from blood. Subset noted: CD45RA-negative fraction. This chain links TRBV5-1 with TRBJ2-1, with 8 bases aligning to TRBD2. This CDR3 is CASSWTGLGAGNEQFF. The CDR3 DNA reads TGCGCCAGCAGCTGGACGGGACTAGGGGCCGGCAATGAGCAGTTCTTC. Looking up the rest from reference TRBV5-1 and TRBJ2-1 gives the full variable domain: KAGVTQTPRYLIKTRGQQVTLSCSPISGHRSVSWYQQTPGQGLQFLFEYFSETQRNKGNFPGRFSGRQFSNSRSEMNVSTLELGDSALYLCASSWTGLGAGNEQFFGPGTRLTVL.